This record covers a single T cell receptor beta chain. Its antigen is still unknown. These data belong to a study of T-cell memory formation after mild COVID-19. Study as a whole: Each donor largely had its own TCR clusters.

Employing constant-segment primers, 5'RACE generated TCR alpha and TCR beta cDNA libraries bearing sample barcodes and UMIs. Each CDR3 protein is one row after TCRdb ran MiXCR on the 5' RACE reads. The table lists 120,000 or so distinct CDR3 sequences, about 17% of them singletons. This CDR3 comprises 13 residues. Looked up from germline, CDR1 is MRHNA and CDR2 is SNTAGT. Trimming left V 5 bases short and J 3 bases short, with 8 bases between. Study-wide results and limits: Still unconfirmed is whether the second-wave clones peaking on day 37 recognized SARS-CoV-2. There was a balanced CD4/CD8 profile in clones contracting day 15 to 85, and later expanders leaned CD4+.

This sequence was found in a man aged 18 to 30 who had mild COVID-19 (a few samples of this study predate the infection). Cell type and time point are not known. The source material was PBMCs or a T cell subset sorted from them (not recorded which). The V and J genes are TRBV6-4 and TRBJ2-1; weak D call: TRBD1 (6 bases). This CDR3 is CASSLDSYNEQFF. The DNA of the CDR3 is TGTGCCAGCAGTTTGGACAGCTACAATGAGCAGTTCTTC.